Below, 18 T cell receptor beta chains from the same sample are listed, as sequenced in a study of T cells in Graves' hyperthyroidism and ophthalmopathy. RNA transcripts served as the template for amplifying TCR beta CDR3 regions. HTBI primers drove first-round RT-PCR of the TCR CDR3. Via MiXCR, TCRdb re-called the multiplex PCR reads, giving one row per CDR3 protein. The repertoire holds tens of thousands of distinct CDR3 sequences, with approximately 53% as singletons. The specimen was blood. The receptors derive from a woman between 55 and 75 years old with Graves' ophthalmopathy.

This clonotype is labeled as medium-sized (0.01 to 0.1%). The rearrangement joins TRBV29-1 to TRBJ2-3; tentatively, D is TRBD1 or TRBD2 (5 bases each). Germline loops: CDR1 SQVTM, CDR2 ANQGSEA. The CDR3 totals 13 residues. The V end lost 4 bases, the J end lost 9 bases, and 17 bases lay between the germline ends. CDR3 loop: CSVVDRVGETQYF. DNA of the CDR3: TGCAGCGTTGTCGACAGAGTCGGGGAGACGCAGTATTTT.

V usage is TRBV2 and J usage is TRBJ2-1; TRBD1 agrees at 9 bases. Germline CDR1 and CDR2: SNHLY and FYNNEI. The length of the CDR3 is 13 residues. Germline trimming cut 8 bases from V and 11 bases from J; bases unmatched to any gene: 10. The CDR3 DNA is TGTGCCAGCGGGGGACAGGGCCGGGATCAGCAGTTCTTC. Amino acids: CASGGQGRDQQFF.

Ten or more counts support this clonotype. CDR3 protein: CSARGPGLAGVGYNEQFF. As DNA, the CDR3 is TGCAGTGCTCGCGGGCCGGGACTAGCGGGAGTGGGGTACAATGAGCAGTTCTTC. This chain uses TRBV20-1 with TRBJ2-1; 14 bases are a match to TRBD2. In germline, CDR1 is DFQATT, CDR2 SNEGSKA (reference sequence). This CDR3 comprises 18 residues. The J segment lost 4 bases and the V segment lost 5 bases, leaving 13 bases of the junction unmatched.

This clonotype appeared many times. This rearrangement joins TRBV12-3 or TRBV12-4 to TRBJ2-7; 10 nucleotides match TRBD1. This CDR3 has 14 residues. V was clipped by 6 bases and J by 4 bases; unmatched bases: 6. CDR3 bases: TGTGCCAGCAGGGGGGACAGGGGAGGTTACGAGCAGTACTTC. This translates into CASRGDRGGYEQYF.

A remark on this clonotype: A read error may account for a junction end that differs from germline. This chain's CDR3 is CASSHPSVDPEAFF. CDR3 nucleotide sequence: TGTGCCAGCAGCCACCCTTCGGTGGACCCTGAAGCCTTCTTT. J is TRBJ1-1 and V is TRBV3-1, with D unresolved. Germline V gene sequence: CDR1 LGHDT, CDR2 YNNKEL (reference sequence). CDR3 length: 14 residues.

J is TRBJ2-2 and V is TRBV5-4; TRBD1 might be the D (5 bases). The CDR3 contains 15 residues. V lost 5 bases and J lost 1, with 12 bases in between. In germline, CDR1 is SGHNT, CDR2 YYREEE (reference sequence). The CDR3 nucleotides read TGTGCCAGCAGAACGGTAGGGGAGAACACCGGGGAGCTGTTTTTT. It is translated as CASRTVGENTGELFF. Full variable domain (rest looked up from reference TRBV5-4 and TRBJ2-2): ETGVTQSPTHLIKTRGQQVTLRCSSQSGHNTVSWYQQALGQGPQFIFQYYREEENGRGNFPPRFSGLQFPNYSSELNVNALELDDSALYLCASRTVGENTGELFFGEGSRLTVL.

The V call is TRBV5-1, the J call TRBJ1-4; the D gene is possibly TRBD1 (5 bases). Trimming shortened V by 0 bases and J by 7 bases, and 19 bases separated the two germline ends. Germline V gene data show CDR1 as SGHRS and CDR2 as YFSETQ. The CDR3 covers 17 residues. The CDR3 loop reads CASSLASMTEGTEKLFF. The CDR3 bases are TGCGCCAGCAGCTTGGCCAGCATGACGGAGGGGACTGAAAAACTGTTTTTT.

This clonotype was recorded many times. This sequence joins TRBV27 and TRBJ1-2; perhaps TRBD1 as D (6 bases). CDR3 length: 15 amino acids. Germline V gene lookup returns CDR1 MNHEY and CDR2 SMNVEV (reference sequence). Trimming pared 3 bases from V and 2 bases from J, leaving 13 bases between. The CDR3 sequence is CASSLAGQPNYGYTF. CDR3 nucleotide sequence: TGTGCCAGCAGTTTGGCGGGACAACCCAACTATGGCTACACCTTC.

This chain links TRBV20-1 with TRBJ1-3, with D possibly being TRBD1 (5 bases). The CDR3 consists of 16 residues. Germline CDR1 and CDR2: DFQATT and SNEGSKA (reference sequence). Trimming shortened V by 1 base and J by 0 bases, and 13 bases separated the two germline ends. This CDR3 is CSARVRGRASGNTIYF. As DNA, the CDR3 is TGCAGTGCTAGAGTACGGGGGAGGGCCTCTGGAAACACCATATATTTT.

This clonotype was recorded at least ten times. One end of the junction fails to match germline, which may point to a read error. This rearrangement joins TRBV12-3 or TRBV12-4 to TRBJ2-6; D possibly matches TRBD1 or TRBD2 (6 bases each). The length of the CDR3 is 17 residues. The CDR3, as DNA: TGTGTCAGCAGTTTAGGACTACAGGGATCTGGGGCCAACGTCCTGACTTTC. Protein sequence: CVSSLGLQGSGANVLTF.

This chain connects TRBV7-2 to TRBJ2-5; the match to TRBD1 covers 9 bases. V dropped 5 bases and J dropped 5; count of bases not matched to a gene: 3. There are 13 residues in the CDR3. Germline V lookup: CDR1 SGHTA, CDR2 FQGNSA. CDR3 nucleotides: TGTGCCAGCAGCAAGGGGACAGGGGAGACCCAGTACTTC. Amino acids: CASSKGTGETQYF.

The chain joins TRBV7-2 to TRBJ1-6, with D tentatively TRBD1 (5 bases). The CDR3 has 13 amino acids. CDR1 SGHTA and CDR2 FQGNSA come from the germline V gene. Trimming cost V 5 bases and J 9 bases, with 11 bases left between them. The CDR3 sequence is CASSPREGSPLHF. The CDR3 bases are TGTGCCAGCAGCCCCAGGGAGGGTTCACCCCTCCACTTT. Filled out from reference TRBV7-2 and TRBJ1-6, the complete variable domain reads GAGVSQSPSNKVTEKGKDVELRCDPISGHTALYWYRQSLGQGLEFLIYFQGNSAPDKSGLPSDRFSAERTGGSVSTLTIQRTQQEDSAVYLCASSPREGSPLHFGNGTRLTVT.

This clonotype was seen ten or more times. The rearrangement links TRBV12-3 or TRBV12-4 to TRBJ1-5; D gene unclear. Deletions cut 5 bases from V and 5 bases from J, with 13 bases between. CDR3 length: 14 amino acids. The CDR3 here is CASSPALGYQPQHF. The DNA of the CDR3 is TGTGCCAGCAGTCCCGCATTGGGCTATCAGCCCCAGCATTTT.

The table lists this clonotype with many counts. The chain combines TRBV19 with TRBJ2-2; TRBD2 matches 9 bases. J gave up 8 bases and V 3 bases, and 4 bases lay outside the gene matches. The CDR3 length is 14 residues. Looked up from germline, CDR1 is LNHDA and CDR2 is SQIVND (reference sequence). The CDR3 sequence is CASSIASGKGELFF. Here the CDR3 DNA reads TGTGCCAGTAGTATCGCTAGCGGGAAGGGGGAGCTGTTTTTT.

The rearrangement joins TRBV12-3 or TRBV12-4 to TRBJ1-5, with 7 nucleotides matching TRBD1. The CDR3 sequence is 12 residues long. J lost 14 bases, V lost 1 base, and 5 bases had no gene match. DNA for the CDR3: TGTGCCAGCAGTTTAGTGGGACAGTACGAGCATTTT. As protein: CASSLVGQYEHF.

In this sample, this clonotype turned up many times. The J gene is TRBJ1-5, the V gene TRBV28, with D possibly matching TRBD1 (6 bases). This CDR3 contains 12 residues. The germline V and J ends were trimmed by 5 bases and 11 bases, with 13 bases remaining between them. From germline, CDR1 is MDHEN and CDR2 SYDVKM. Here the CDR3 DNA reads TGTGCCAGCAGTGAAGGGACATTGACCCAGCATTTT. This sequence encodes CASSEGTLTQHF.

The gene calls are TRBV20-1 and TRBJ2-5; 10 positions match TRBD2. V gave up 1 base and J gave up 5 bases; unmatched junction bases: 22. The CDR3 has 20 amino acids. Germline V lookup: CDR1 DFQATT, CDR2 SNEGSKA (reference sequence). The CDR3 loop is CSARGASGSLPTDTQETQYF. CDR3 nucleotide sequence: TGCAGTGCTAGAGGAGCTAGCGGGAGTCTCCCGACAGATACGCAGGAGACCCAGTACTTC.

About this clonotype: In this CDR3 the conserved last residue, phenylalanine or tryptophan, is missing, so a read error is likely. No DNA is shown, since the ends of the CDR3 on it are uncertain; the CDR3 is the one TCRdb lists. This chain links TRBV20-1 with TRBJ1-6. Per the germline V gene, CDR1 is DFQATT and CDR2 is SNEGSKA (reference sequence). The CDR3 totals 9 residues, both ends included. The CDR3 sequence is CSARDSSSG.